Listed here are 19 T cell receptor beta chains from one sample, sequenced in a study of CD8 T cells in Susac syndrome. Random hexamers were used to reverse transcribe the RNA input (about 0.5 to 1 ug). TCRdb fed the immunoSEQ multiplex PCR reads into MiXCR, producing one record per CDR3 protein. The data contain under 200,000 distinct CDR3 sequences, 94% of them singletons. The sample consisted of CD4+ T cells from PBMCs. These receptors all come from a human donor with Susac syndrome.

This clonotype was counted a single time. The chain is built from TRBV27 and TRBJ1-2; 7 bases match TRBD1. V trimming: 0 bases; J trimming: 8 bases; junction bases outside the gene matches: 3. The CDR3 has 13 amino acids. Germline V lookup: CDR1 MNHEY, CDR2 SMNVEV (reference sequence). The CDR3 loop reads CASSLSKGGGYTF. Written as DNA, the CDR3 is TGTGCCAGCAGTTTATCGAAAGGGGGCGGCTACACCTTC.

This chain uses TRBV12-5 with TRBJ1-2; D not certain. The CDR3 spans 13 residues. The germline gives CDR1 LGHNT, CDR2 FRNRAP. The V end lost 2 bases, the J end lost 8 bases, and 12 bases lay between the germline ends. CDR3 coding DNA: TGTGCTAGTGGTTTGAACCCCACCCGGGGCTACACCTTC. Amino acids: CASGLNPTRGYTF.

A single count supports this clonotype. The chain uses TRBV15 and TRBJ2-1; 12 positions agree with TRBD2. J gave up 3 bases and V 5 bases, and 2 bases lay outside the gene matches. CDR1 and CDR2 (germline): LNHNV, YYDKDF (reference sequence). CDR3 size: 15 residues. CDR3 bases: TGTGCCACCAGCCCTAGCGGGGGGGTCTACAATGAGCAGTTCTTC. Amino acid sequence: CATSPSGGVYNEQFF.

The gene calls are TRBV3-1 and TRBJ1-5, with TRBD1 identical over 8 bases. The CDR3 length is 14 residues. Germline loops: CDR1 LGHDT, CDR2 YNNKEL (reference sequence). V shed 1 base, J shed 5 bases, and the junction held 1 base outside the gene matches. The CDR3 DNA follows: TGTGCCAGCAGCCAAGCGACAGGGGATCAGCCCCAGCATTTT. Amino acids: CASSQATGDQPQHF.

This clonotype was counted a single time. The V gene is TRBV7-3, the J gene TRBJ2-4; possibly TRBD1 for D (7 bases). Germline assignment: CDR1 SGHTA and CDR2 FQGTGA. Trimming removed 5 bases from V and 7 bases from J, with 9 bases in between. This CDR3 is built from 12 residues. In DNA form, the CDR3 reads TGTGCCAGCAGCGCAGGGGGGAACATTCAGTACTTC. Protein sequence: CASSAGGNIQYF.

This chain joins TRBV30 and TRBJ1-2; D gene ambiguous. CDR3 length equals 14 residues. Trimming removed 0 bases from V and 4 bases from J, with 12 bases in between. CDR1 GTSNPN and CDR2 SVGIG come from the germline V gene (reference sequence). The CDR3 sequence is CAWSVGALSYGYTF. The CDR3 nucleotides read TGTGCCTGGAGTGTCGGAGCTTTGAGCTATGGCTACACCTTC.

This clonotype appeared a single time. This sequence joins TRBV5-4 and TRBJ1-1; D uncertain. V lost 0 bases, J lost 1 base, and 7 bases lay in between. The CDR3 extends over 14 amino acids. The germline V gene has CDR1 SGHNT and CDR2 YYREEE (reference sequence). DNA of the CDR3: TGTGCCAGCAGCTTGGCAACAACGAACACTGAAGCTTTCTTT. As protein: CASSLATTNTEAFF.

The V gene is TRBV27, the J gene TRBJ2-2; 9 nucleotides line up with TRBD1. Trimming at V came to 0 bases and at J to 7 bases, leaving 6 bases not matched to a gene. The CDR3 consists of 16 residues. Germline V gene lookup returns CDR1 MNHEY and CDR2 SMNVEV (reference sequence). The CDR3 protein is CASSLSQTGGGGELFF. The CDR3 DNA reads TGTGCCAGCAGTTTATCGCAGACAGGGGGTGGCGGGGAGCTGTTTTTT.

This chain links TRBV5-4 with TRBJ2-1; a weak D match, TRBD2 (6 bases). Germline lookup yields CDR1 SGHNT and CDR2 YYREEE (reference sequence). V lost 4 bases to trimming and J lost 4 bases, with 15 bases between them. This CDR3 is 15 amino acids long. The CDR3 sequence is CASSGRGSRYNEQFF. CDR3 sequence (DNA): TGTGCCAGCAGCGGTCGGGGGTCGCGTTACAATGAGCAGTTCTTC.

V is TRBV7-6 and J is TRBJ2-5, with 8 positions matching TRBD2. CDR1 and CDR2 from the germline V gene are SGHVS and FNYEAQ. The J segment lost 4 bases and the V segment lost 2 bases, leaving 6 bases of the junction unmatched. There are 15 residues in the CDR3. CDR3 region: CASSLSPTSGETQYF. CDR3 nucleotides: TGTGCCAGCAGCTTAAGCCCCACTAGCGGAGAGACCCAGTACTTC. The full variable domain, in which reference TRBV7-6 and TRBJ2-5 provide the parts outside the CDR3, is GAGVSQSPRYKVTKRGQDVALRCDPISGHVSLYWYRQALGQGPEFLTYFNYEAQQDKSGLPNDRFSAERPEGSISTLTIQRTEQRDSAMYRCASSLSPTSGETQYFGPGTRLLVL.

The CDR3 region has the DNA TGTGCCAGCAGCTCGGCCACCGGGGGGAATACGCAGTATTTT. Translating gives CASSSATGGNTQYF. The genes are TRBV5-4 and TRBJ2-3; TRBD2 matches 7 bases. V gave up 3 bases and J gave up 7 bases; unmatched junction bases: 8. This CDR3 is 14 amino acids long. Germline CDR1 SGHNT, CDR2 YYREEE (reference sequence).

V gene TRBV20-1 combines with J gene TRBJ1-1, with D possibly being TRBD1 (5 bases). CDR1 and CDR2 (germline): DFQATT, SNEGSKA (reference sequence). The CDR3 runs 15 residues. Trimming took off 0 bases at V and 1 base at J, with 12 bases between the two ends. The CDR3 region has the DNA TGCAGTGCTAGAGACCCGGGACTGGGGAACACTGAAGCTTTCTTT. Amino acids: CSARDPGLGNTEAFF.

The chain has TRBV5-1 and TRBJ1-1; maybe TRBD1 (6 bases). Germline-derived CDR1 and CDR2 are SGHRS and YFSETQ. Trimming cost V 3 bases and J 5 bases, with 14 bases left between them. This CDR3 has 14 amino acids. CDR3 protein: CASSSEGGRTEAFF. For the CDR3, the DNA is TGCGCCAGCAGCTCGGAGGGGGGAAGGACTGAAGCTTTCTTT.

This clonotype has a single count. The CDR3 loop is CASSPPDRKGGYTF. The CDR3 nucleotides are TGTGCCAGCTCACCACCGGACAGGAAGGGTGGCTACACCTTC. V is TRBV18 and J is TRBJ1-2; 7 bases match TRBD1. The CDR3 consists of 14 residues. The ends lost 0 bases at V and 7 bases at J; junction bases unmatched: 5. CDR1 and CDR2 from the germline V gene are KGHSH and LQKENI.

The genes are TRBV27 and TRBJ2-7, with D uncertain. From germline, CDR1 is MNHEY and CDR2 SMNVEV (reference sequence). The CDR3 has 14 residues. V dropped 7 bases and J dropped 3 bases, with 16 bases sitting between them. As DNA, the CDR3 is TGTGCCAGCACCCCCGGAGAATACAGCTACGAGCAGTACTTC. Amino acid sequence: CASTPGEYSYEQYF.

This clonotype was seen a single time. This chain connects TRBV12-3 or TRBV12-4 to TRBJ2-2, with 8 bases that match TRBD1. The J segment lost 5 bases and the V segment lost 5 bases, leaving 4 bases of the junction unmatched. The CDR3 is made up of 14 amino acids. CDR3 residues: CASSLQGATGELFF. CDR3 in DNA: TGTGCCAGCAGTCTCCAGGGGGCTACCGGGGAGCTGTTTTTT.

This chain links TRBV2 with TRBJ2-6; D call uncertain. This CDR3 comprises 15 residues. V lost 4 bases to trimming and J lost 0 bases, with 7 bases between them. Germline V CDR1 and CDR2: SNHLY, FYNNEI. The CDR3 bases are TGTGCCAGCAGTGCGCAAGCCTCTGGGGCCAACGTCCTGACTTTC. Translated: CASSAQASGANVLTF.

This clonotype was observed once. The V and J genes are TRBV5-1 and TRBJ2-2; no definite D call. The ends were cut back, 3 bases at V and 2 bases at J, with 8 bases in the middle. Germline CDR1 is SGHRS and CDR2 is YFSETQ. CDR3 length: 14 residues. The CDR3 DNA reads TGCGCCAGCAGCTCCGGACCAAACACCGGGGAGCTGTTTTTT. Translated: CASSSGPNTGELFF. The entire variable domain, with the rest obtained from reference TRBV5-1 and TRBJ2-2, is as follows: KAGVTQTPRYLIKTRGQQVTLSCSPISGHRSVSWYQQTPGQGLQFLFEYFSETQRNKGNFPGRFSGRQFSNSRSEMNVSTLELGDSALYLCASSSGPNTGELFFGEGSRLTVL.

The V and J genes are TRBV5-6 and TRBJ2-1; TRBD1 is a possible D gene (5 bases). Deletions cut 2 bases from V and 5 bases from J, with 14 bases between. CDR1 is SGHDT and CDR2 is YYEEEE in the germline V gene. The CDR3 length is 15 residues. The CDR3 loop reads CASSFYETVNNEQFF. The CDR3 region has the DNA TGTGCCAGCAGCTTCTATGAGACAGTGAACAATGAGCAGTTCTTC. The whole variable domain, remainder taken from reference TRBV5-6 and TRBJ2-1, is DAGVTQSPTHLIKTRGQQVTLRCSPKSGHDTVSWYQQALGQGPQFIFQYYEEEERQRGNFPDRFSGHQFPNYSSELNVNALLLGDSALYLCASSFYETVNNEQFFGPGTRLTVL.